This T cell receptor beta chain emerged from a study of shared clonotypes between healthy human individuals. Study summary: Three men and a couple of women, aged 18 to 49, were donors.

Participating donors were healthy, HIV-negative adults free of recent acute infections or vaccinations. The table came from immunoSEQ multiplex PCR; TCRdb's copy has only in-frame clones and leaves some out. The data contain about 2.5 million clones, roughly 92% of them singletons. The CDR3 runs to 11 residues. The ends were cut back, 6 bases at V and 5 bases at J, with 10 bases in the middle. Germline CDR1 SQVTM, CDR2 ANQGSEA. Overall study results and limits: Non-shared clonotypes had lower generation probabilities than those shared by all four donors.

This clone was detected a few times. Its matching antigen is unknown. The chain combines TRBV29-1 with TRBJ1-1; D ambiguous. Sequenced input: naive CD4+ T cells from PBMCs. Indicated subset: CD45RA+ positively selected. This receptor was taken from a man younger than 35 in good health. Some clones in this sample may be carry-over from other donors' samples. The CDR3 coding sequence is TGCAGCGTAGGGCGAGATACTGAAGCTTTCTTT. Protein sequence: CSVGRDTEAFF.